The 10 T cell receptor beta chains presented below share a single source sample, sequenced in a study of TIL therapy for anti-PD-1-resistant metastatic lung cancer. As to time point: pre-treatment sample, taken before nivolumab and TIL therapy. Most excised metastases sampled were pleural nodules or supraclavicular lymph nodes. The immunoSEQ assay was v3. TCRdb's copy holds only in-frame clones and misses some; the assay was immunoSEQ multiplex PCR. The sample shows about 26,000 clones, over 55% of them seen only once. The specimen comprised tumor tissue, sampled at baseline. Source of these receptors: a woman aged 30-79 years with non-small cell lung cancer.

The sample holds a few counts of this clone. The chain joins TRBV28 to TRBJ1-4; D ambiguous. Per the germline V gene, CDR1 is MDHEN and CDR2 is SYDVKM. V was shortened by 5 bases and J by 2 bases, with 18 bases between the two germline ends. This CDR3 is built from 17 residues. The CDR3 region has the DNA TGTGCCAGCAGTGCCTCTGGCAGCCCATCGACTAATGAAAAACTGTTTTTT. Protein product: CASSASGSPSTNEKLFF.

In DNA form, the CDR3 reads TGTGCCAGCAGCCAAGAAGGGCCCCTCCGGACCCATGGCTACACCTTC. It specifies CASSQEGPLRTHGYTF. The V and J genes are TRBV4-2 and TRBJ1-2; D is ambiguous. CDR3 length: 16 amino acids. The V end was cut by 0 bases, the J end by 6 bases, with 17 bases between. Looked up from germline, CDR1 is LGHNA and CDR2 is YNFKEQ.

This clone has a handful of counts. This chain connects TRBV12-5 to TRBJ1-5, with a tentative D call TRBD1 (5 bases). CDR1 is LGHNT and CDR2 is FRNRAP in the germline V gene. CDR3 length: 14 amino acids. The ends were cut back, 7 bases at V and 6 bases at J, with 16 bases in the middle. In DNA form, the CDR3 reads TGTGCTAGTGCCCTGGGGGGTCCCGGTCAGCCCCAGCATTTT. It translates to CASALGGPGQPQHF.

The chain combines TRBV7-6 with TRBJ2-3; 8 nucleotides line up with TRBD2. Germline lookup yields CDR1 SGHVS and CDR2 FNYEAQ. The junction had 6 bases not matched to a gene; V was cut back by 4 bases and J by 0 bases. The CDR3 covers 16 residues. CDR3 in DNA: TGTGCCAGCAGCTATAGAAGCGGGAGCAGCACAGATACGCAGTATTTT. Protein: CASSYRSGSSTDTQYF. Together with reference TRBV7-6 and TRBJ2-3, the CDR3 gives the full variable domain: GAGVSQSPRYKVTKRGQDVALRCDPISGHVSLYWYRQALGQGPEFLTYFNYEAQQDKSGLPNDRFSAERPEGSISTLTIQRTEQRDSAMYRCASSYRSGSSTDTQYFGPGTRLTVL.

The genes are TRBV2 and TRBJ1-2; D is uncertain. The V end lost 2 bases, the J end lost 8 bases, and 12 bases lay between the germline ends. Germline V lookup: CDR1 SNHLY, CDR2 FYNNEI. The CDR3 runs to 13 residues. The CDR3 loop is CASSEKRVVGYTF. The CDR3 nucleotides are TGTGCCAGCAGTGAAAAGAGGGTGGTCGGCTACACCTTC.

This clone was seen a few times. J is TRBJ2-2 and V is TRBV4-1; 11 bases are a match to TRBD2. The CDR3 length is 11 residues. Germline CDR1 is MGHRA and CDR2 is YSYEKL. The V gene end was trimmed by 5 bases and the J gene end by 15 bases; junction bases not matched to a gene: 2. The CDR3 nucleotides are TGCGCCAGCAGCTTTAGCGGGAGGGTGTTTTTT. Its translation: CASSFSGRVFF.

The CDR3 bases are TGTGCCAGCAGGGGGGACGACCGCTATGGCTACACCTTC. This sequence encodes CASRGDDRYGYTF. The chain combines TRBV6-5 with TRBJ1-2, with a weak D call TRBD1 (5 bases). This CDR3 region has 13 residues. The germline V gene encodes CDR1 MNHEY and CDR2 SVGAGI. The germline V and J ends were trimmed by 6 bases and 4 bases, with 12 bases remaining between them.

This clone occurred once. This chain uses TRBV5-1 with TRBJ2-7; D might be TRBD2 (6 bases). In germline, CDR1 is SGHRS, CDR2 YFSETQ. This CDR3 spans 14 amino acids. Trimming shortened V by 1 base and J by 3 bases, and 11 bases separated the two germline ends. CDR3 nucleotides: TGCGCCAGCAGCTTGTCTAGCGTCAACTACGAGCAGTACTTC. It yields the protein CASSLSSVNYEQYF. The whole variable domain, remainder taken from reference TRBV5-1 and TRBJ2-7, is KAGVTQTPRYLIKTRGQQVTLSCSPISGHRSVSWYQQTPGQGLQFLFEYFSETQRNKGNFPGRFSGRQFSNSRSEMNVSTLELGDSALYLCASSLSSVNYEQYFGPGTRLTVT.

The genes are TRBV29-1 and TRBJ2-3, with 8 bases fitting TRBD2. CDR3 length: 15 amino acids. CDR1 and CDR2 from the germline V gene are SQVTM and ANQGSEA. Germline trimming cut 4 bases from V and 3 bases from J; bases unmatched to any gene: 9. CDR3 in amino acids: CSVAAAGGSTDTQYF. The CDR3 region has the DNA TGCAGCGTTGCCGCGGCGGGAGGTTCGACAGATACGCAGTATTTT.

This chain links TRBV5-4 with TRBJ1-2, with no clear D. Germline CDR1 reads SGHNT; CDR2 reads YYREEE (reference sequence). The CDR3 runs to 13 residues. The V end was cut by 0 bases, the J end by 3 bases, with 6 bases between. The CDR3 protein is CASSLVSDYGYTF. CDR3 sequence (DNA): TGTGCCAGCAGCTTGGTCAGTGACTATGGCTACACCTTC.